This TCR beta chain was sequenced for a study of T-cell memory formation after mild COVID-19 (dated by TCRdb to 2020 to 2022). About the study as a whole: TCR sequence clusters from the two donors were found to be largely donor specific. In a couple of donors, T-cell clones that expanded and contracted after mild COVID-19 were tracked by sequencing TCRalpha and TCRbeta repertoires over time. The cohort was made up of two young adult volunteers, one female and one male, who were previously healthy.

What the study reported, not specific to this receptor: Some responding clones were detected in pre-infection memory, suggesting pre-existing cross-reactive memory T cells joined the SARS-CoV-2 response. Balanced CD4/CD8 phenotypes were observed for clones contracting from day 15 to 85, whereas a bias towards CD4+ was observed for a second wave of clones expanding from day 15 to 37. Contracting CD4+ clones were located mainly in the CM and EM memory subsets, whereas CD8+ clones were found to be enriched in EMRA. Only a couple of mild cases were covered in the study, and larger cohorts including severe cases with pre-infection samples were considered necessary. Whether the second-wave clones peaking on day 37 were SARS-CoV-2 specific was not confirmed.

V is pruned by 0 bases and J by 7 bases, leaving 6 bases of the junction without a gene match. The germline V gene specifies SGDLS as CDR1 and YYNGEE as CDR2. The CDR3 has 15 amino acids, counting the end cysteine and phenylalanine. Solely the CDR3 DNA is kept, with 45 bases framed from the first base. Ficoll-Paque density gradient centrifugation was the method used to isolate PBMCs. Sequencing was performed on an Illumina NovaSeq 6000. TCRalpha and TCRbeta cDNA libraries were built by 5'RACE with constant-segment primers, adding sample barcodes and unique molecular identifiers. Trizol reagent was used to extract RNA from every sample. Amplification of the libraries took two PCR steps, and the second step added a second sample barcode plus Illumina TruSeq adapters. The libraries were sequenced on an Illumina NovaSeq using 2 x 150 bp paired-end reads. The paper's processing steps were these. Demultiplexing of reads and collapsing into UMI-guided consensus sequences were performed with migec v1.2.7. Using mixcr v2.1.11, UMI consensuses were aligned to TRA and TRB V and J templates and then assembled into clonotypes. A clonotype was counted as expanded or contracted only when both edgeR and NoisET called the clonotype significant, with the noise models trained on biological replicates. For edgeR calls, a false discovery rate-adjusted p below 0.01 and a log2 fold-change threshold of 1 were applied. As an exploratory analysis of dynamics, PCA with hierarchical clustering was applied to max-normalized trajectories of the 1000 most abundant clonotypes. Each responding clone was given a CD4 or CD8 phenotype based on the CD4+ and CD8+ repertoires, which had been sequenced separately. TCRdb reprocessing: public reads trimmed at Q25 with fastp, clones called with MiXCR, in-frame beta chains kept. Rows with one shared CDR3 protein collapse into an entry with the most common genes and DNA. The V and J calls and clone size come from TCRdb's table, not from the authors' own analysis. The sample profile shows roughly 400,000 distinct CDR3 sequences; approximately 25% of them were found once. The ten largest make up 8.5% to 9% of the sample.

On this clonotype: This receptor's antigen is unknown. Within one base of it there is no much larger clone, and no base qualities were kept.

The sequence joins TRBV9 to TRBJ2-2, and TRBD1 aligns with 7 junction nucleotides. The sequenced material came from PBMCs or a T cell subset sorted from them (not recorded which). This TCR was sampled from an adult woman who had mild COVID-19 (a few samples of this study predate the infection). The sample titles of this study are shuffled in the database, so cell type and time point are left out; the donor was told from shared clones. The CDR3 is CASSVAGGRVGELFF. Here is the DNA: TGTGCCAGCAGCGTAGCAGGGGGTCGGGTCGGGGAGCTGTTTTTT.